Detailed here is one T cell receptor beta chain. This entry is derived from a study of OX40 agonist ivuxolimab in advanced cancers. Study at large: Each dose-escalation patient presented with hepatocellular carcinoma, melanoma, renal cell or head and neck cancer.

Clones were read by immunoSEQ multiplex PCR, and TCRdb kept only the in-frame ones, dropping some. This sample has fewer than 20,000 clones, with 78% found just once. Germline CDR1 reads SGHRS; CDR2 reads YFSETQ. The CDR3 covers 15 residues. V shed 1 base and J shed 3 bases, with 11 bases lying between them. This clonotype originated in an adult with an advanced solid tumor such as melanoma, head and neck, liver or kidney cancer. The rearrangement links TRBV5-1 to TRBJ2-1, with D possibly matching TRBD1 (6 bases). Sequenced material: CD4+ or CD8+ T cells sorted from blood, taken in a trial of the OX40 agonist ivuxolimab. The CDR3 nucleotides are TGCGCCAGCAGCTTGTTCAGGGGCGGCTACAATGAGCAGTTCTTC. Its translation: CASSLFRGGYNEQFF.